The entry below describes one TCR beta chain. The germline V gene encodes CDR1 SQVTM and CDR2 ANQGSEA. After removal of 7 bases from V and 4 bases from J, the junction contained 8 bases not matched to a gene. The CDR3 loop spans 13 amino acids. This entry comes from a study of blood T cell repertoires in COVID-19. Measured with immunoSEQ multiplex PCR; TCRdb has only the in-frame clones, and not every one. The table records over 95,000 clones, around 84% of them present only once. The V and J genes are TRBV29-1 and TRBJ1-2, with 8 bases matching TRBD1. This TCR derives from a woman between 35 and 50 years old with acute or convalescent COVID-19. Source material: peripheral blood. CDR3 protein: CSAVGTGAYGYTF. In DNA form, the CDR3 reads TGCAGCGCTGTGGGGACAGGAGCCTATGGCTACACCTTC.